This T cell receptor (beta chain) was captured in a study of blood T cell repertoires in COVID-19. In the study overall: Whether acute or convalescent, the COVID-19 samples came from the United States, Italy and Spain.

The repertoire was sequenced with immunoSEQ multiplex PCR; TCRdb's copy has only in-frame clones and lacks some. The sample shows about 52,000 clones, about 85% of them seen only once. The CDR3 runs to 15 residues. The trim removed 5 bases at V and 0 bases at J, leaving 7 bases unmatched. Germline V gives CDR1 MDHEN, CDR2 SYDVKM. Sequenced: peripheral blood. This sequence was found in a man in his 70s with active COVID-19. The gene calls are TRBV28 and TRBJ2-7; 7 bases agree with TRBD1. The CDR3 DNA reads TGTGCCAGCAGTAAGAGGGGGCTTGCCTCCTACGAGCAGTACTTC. It codes for CASSKRGLASYEQYF.